Here is one T cell receptor (beta chain) with its context. The sample originates from a study of blood T cell repertoires in COVID-19. Across the whole study: Samples representing acute and convalescent COVID-19 were sourced from the United States, Italy and Spain. Sample material is recorded as cDNA or gDNA derived from T cells, B-cell-depleted T cells, or PBMCs.

Looked up from germline, CDR1 is KGHSH and CDR2 is LQKENI. The CDR3 has 14 amino acids. V was trimmed by 3 bases and J by 3 bases, leaving 11 bases between them. Source study methods: Counts of nucleated cells, estimated from reference gene primer amplification, were obtained. Profiled with immunoSEQ multiplex PCR; TCRdb holds only in-frame clones, not every one. The V and J calls and the clone size are those of that table, but D and trimming were determined from the DNA. Of 200,000 to 250,000 clones in the sample, approximately 78% were seen once. The chain carries TRBV18 and TRBJ1-2; D unclear. The receptor's source is a woman aged 40-49 years with acute or convalescent COVID-19. The sample consisted of peripheral blood. The CDR3 region has the DNA TGTGCCAGCTCACCTCAAGCAGGTTACTATGGCTACACCTTC. Its translation is CASSPQAGYYGYTF.